This passage covers 31 T cell receptor beta chains from one sample sequenced in a study of cytotoxic CD8 clonotypes in ibrutinib-treated CLL (dated by TCRdb to 2020 to 2023). The time point label here, explained by the study, means: roughly 23 months on ibrutinib. Library prep was done by the immunoSEQ multiplex PCR assay. Drawn from immuneACCESS, this table holds only the in-frame rearrangements with V and J called that TCRdb kept. Clones are partly lost; checked studies trace under half to an unresolved V gene and leave the rest unexplained. The sample table holds some 120,000 clones, of which approximately 80% were seen once. 3% to 4% of the sample rests with the top ten. The sample in question was PBMCs, obtained after 24 months of ibrutinib treatment. These receptors originate from a human donor with chronic lymphocytic leukemia.

V usage is TRBV28 and J usage is TRBJ1-4; tentatively, D is TRBD1 (6 bases). Trimming took off 5 bases at V and 0 bases at J, with 13 bases between the two ends. The CDR3 extends over 16 amino acids. The germline CDR1 and CDR2 sequences are MDHEN and SYDVKM. The CDR3 reads CASSLQGDATNEKLFF. CDR3 in DNA: TGTGCCAGCAGTCTACAGGGCGATGCAACTAATGAAAAACTGTTTTTT.

This chain joins TRBV10-3 and TRBJ2-5; a weak D match, TRBD2 (7 bases). Trimming left V 4 bases short and J 5 bases short, with 14 bases between. CDR1 is ENHRY, CDR2 SYGVKD, per germline. The CDR3 runs to 14 residues. The CDR3 sequence is CAISAGGGGETQYF. The DNA for the CDR3 is TGTGCCATCAGTGCCGGCGGGGGCGGGGAGACCCAGTACTTC.

This chain uses TRBV7-6 with TRBJ2-5, with 11 bases aligning to TRBD1. J lost 3 bases, V lost 1 base, and 4 bases had no gene match. The CDR3 sequence is 16 residues long. Germline CDR1 and CDR2: SGHVS and FNYEAQ. The DNA of the CDR3 is TGTGCCAGCAGCTTAGAAAGGACAGGGGGCGAAGAGACCCAGTACTTC. Its translation: CASSLERTGGEETQYF.

V and J are TRBV7-3 and TRBJ2-1; D remains ambiguous. The V gene lost 2 bases and the J gene lost 7 bases, with 9 bases spanning the gap. Per germline, CDR1 SGHTA and CDR2 FQGTGA. There are 13 residues in the CDR3. DNA of the CDR3: TGTGCCAGCAGCTTAGGTTGGGAAAATGAGCAGTTCTTC. Translated, it gives CASSLGWENEQFF.

CDR3 nucleotides: TGTGCCAGCCGTAGTGTTTCGCAGTATTTT. It is translated as CASRSVSQYF. This chain connects TRBV28 to TRBJ2-3; no definite D call. This CDR3 is 10 amino acids long. The germline V and J ends were trimmed by 8 bases and 10 bases, with 10 bases remaining between them. Germline assignment: CDR1 MDHEN and CDR2 SYDVKM.

CDR3: CARGQTAGEQYF. The CDR3 bases are TGTGCCAGGGGTCAAACCGCGGGGGAGCAGTACTTC. The J gene is TRBJ2-7, the V gene TRBV2; D is possibly TRBD2 (6 bases). The length of the CDR3 is 12 residues. With 9 bases removed from V and 7 bases from J, the gap between germline ends came to 16 bases. Germline CDR1 is SNHLY and CDR2 is FYNNEI.

The rearrangement links TRBV5-1 to TRBJ2-5; no reliable D call. V dropped 4 bases and J dropped 4 bases, with 8 bases sitting between them. CDR1 and CDR2 from the germline V gene are SGHRS and YFSETQ. The CDR3 covers 12 residues. CDR3 sequence reads: CASSELRETQYF. The CDR3 DNA sequence: TGCGCCAGCAGCGAACTTCGAGAGACCCAGTACTTC.

A single count supports this clone. This chain links TRBV6-6 with TRBJ1-2, with 7 bases lining up with TRBD1. This CDR3 comprises 14 residues. V gave up 4 bases and J gave up 8 bases; unmatched junction bases: 10. Germline CDR1 and CDR2: MNHNY and SVGAGI (reference sequence). The CDR3 nucleotides read TGTGCCAGCAGTTCACTCGGGACAGCGGAGGGCTACACCTTC. Translated: CASSSLGTAEGYTF.

This sequence joins TRBV30 and TRBJ2-7; 7 bases are a match to TRBD2. The germline CDR1 and CDR2 sequences are GTSNPN and SVGIG (reference sequence). Trimming took 3 bases from V and 6 from J; bases not matched to a gene: 2. The CDR3 length is 11 residues. CDR3 sequence reads: CAWRGRVEQYF. Written as DNA, the CDR3 is TGTGCCTGGAGAGGGAGGGTCGAGCAGTACTTC.

The rearrangement uses TRBV7-2 and TRBJ1-2; D is unresolved. The CDR3 loop spans 16 amino acids. V was pared by 4 bases and J by 0 bases, with 15 bases between. Per the germline V gene, CDR1 is SGHTA and CDR2 is FQGNSA. The DNA of the CDR3 is TGTGCCAGCAGCTCTATAGGACTAGAAGCTAACTATGGCTACACCTTC. Protein sequence: CASSSIGLEANYGYTF.

V is TRBV15 and J is TRBJ2-7, with TRBD2 as a possible D gene (6 bases). Looked up from germline, CDR1 is LNHNV and CDR2 is YYDKDF (reference sequence). The CDR3 is made up of 16 amino acids. Trimming removed 2 bases from V and 1 base from J, with 15 bases in between. The CDR3, as DNA: TGTGCCACCAGCAGACCGGGACTCCGAGGGTCCTACGAGCAGTACTTC. Protein: CATSRPGLRGSYEQYF.

The V call is TRBV19, the J call TRBJ2-1, with D uncertain. The CDR3 runs to 13 residues. V dropped 10 bases and J dropped 0 bases, with 10 bases sitting between them. Germline-derived CDR1 and CDR2 are LNHDA and SQIVND (reference sequence). This chain's CDR3 is CATRPSSYNEQFF. CDR3 coding DNA: TGTGCCACCCGACCGAGCTCCTACAATGAGCAGTTCTTC.

The CDR3, as DNA: TGCGCCAGCAGCCAAGATGGCGGTTTCTCCTACGAGCAGTACTTC. It translates to CASSQDGGFSYEQYF. The chain links TRBV4-3 to TRBJ2-7; D is unclear. This CDR3 has 15 amino acids. V was shortened by 0 bases and J by 0 bases, with 9 bases between the two germline ends. Germline CDR1 reads LGHNA; CDR2 reads YSLEER.

The CDR3 DNA reads as TGTGCCAGCAGACGAGGACAGGGGGTCGCTGAAGCTTTCTTT. Protein product: CASRRGQGVAEAFF. The chain employs TRBV6-6 and TRBJ1-1, with 10 bases matching TRBD1. Germline V gives CDR1 MNHNY, CDR2 SVGAGI (reference sequence). This CDR3 contains 14 residues. J was trimmed by 6 bases and V by 6 bases; bases with no gene match: 7.

The J gene is TRBJ1-4, the V gene TRBV6-6; 8 positions agree with TRBD1. With V trimmed by 4 bases and J by 7 bases, 2 bases remained unmatched. CDR1 and CDR2 from the germline V gene are MNHNY and SVGAGI (reference sequence). The CDR3 runs to 13 residues. The CDR3 sequence is CASSLQGGEKLFF. DNA of the CDR3: TGTGCCAGCAGTTTACAGGGGGGTGAAAAACTGTTTTTT.

The CDR3 DNA reads as TGTGCCAGCAGCTTCGGATGGGCCTTCACCGGGGAGCTGTTTTTT. Its translation is CASSFGWAFTGELFF. The chain combines TRBV11-2 with TRBJ2-2; D ambiguous. CDR1 SGHAT and CDR2 FQNNGV come from the germline V gene. V gave up 3 bases and J gave up 4 bases, with 12 bases separating them. This CDR3 has 15 amino acids.

The chain uses TRBV18 and TRBJ2-3; tentatively, D is TRBD2 (6 bases). The germline CDR1 and CDR2 sequences are KGHSH and LQKENI. V was shortened by 1 base and J by 9 bases, with 17 bases between the two germline ends. The CDR3 covers 15 residues. CDR3: CASSPQKGTDTTQYF. CDR3 sequence (DNA): TGTGCCAGCTCACCACAAAAAGGGACTGACACGACGCAGTATTTT.

The chain has TRBV2 and TRBJ2-3, with 8 bases identical to TRBD1. The CDR3 runs to 13 residues. The germline gives CDR1 SNHLY, CDR2 FYNNEI. The V segment lost 6 bases and the J segment 4 bases; nucleotides outside the gene matches: 3. The CDR3 region has the DNA TGTGCCAGCAGCCTGACAGGGGCAGATACGCAGTATTTT. Protein sequence: CASSLTGADTQYF.

The J gene is TRBJ1-6, the V gene TRBV6-1; D is perhaps TRBD1 (5 bases). Between the trimmed V and J ends, which lost 8 bases and 13 bases, there was a span of 21 bases. Germline V CDR1 and CDR2: MNHNS, SASEGT. The CDR3 runs 14 residues. The CDR3 coding sequence is TGTGCCAGCTGGAGACAGACCCTCATGGGCCCCCTCCACTTT. Translated: CASWRQTLMGPLHF.

This clone was recorded a few times. V gene TRBV14 combines with J gene TRBJ1-5, with 8 bases aligning to TRBD1. This CDR3 spans 13 amino acids. The germline gives CDR1 SGHDN, CDR2 FVKESK. Trimming cost V 5 bases and J 9 bases; bases outside gene matches: 6. The CDR3 DNA reads TGTGCCAGCAGCGGACAGGGAAGAGGGCCCCAGCATTTT. Protein: CASSGQGRGPQHF.

This clone was counted only a few times. V gene TRBV7-2 combines with J gene TRBJ1-1; D uncertain. Germline V gene sequence: CDR1 SGHTA, CDR2 FQGNSA. The length of the CDR3 is 14 residues. Trimming took 1 base from V and 3 from J, leaving 9 bases between them. CDR3 bases: TGTGCCAGCAGCTTAGTGGGGTTTGACACTGAAGCTTTCTTT. Translation gives CASSLVGFDTEAFF.

This chain links TRBV19 with TRBJ1-1; weak D call: TRBD1 (6 bases). The CDR3 totals 14 residues. CDR1 LNHDA and CDR2 SQIVND come from the germline V gene (reference sequence). The V end was cut by 3 bases, the J end by 4 bases, with 12 bases between. For the CDR3, the DNA is TGTGCCAGTAGTATCTCTTCCAGGGGCACTGAAGCTTTCTTT. Translation gives CASSISSRGTEAFF.

Only a few counts were recorded for this clone. The rearrangement joins TRBV5-1 to TRBJ1-5; no clear D. The CDR3 consists of 13 residues. CDR1 is SGHRS, CDR2 YFSETQ, per germline. The V and J ends lost 0 bases and 4 bases respectively, with 5 bases between them. CDR3 protein: CASSLGQNQPQHF. The CDR3 coding sequence is TGCGCCAGCAGCTTGGGGCAGAATCAGCCCCAGCATTTT.

This clone occurred once. J is TRBJ2-7 and V is TRBV2, with TRBD1 matching over 8 bases. V was pared by 7 bases and J by 1 base, with 3 bases of the junction left unmatched. CDR1 and CDR2 from the germline V gene are SNHLY and FYNNEI. The CDR3 consists of 13 residues. CDR3 nucleotide sequence: TGTGCCAGCAATGGACAGGGATCCTACGAGCAGTACTTC. Its translation is CASNGQGSYEQYF.

Ten or more counts support this clone. This chain uses TRBV10-2 with TRBJ1-5; 7 bases align to TRBD1. The V gene end was trimmed by 10 bases and the J gene end by 6 bases; junction bases not matched to a gene: 12. Germline V CDR1 and CDR2: WSHSY, SAAADI. CDR3 length: 14 amino acids. The CDR3 sequence is CATGPSTGFQPQHF. The CDR3 DNA reads as TGCGCCACCGGACCTTCGACAGGGTTTCAGCCCCAGCATTTT.

The chain uses TRBV7-6 and TRBJ2-3, with 11 bases fitting TRBD2. V dropped 2 bases and J dropped 4; count of bases not matched to a gene: 2. The CDR3 runs to 15 residues. Germline lookup yields CDR1 SGHVS and CDR2 FNYEAQ. CDR3 loop: CASSLRGLAADTQYF. The CDR3 nucleotides read TGTGCCAGCAGCTTACGGGGACTAGCGGCAGATACGCAGTATTTT.

The rearrangement uses TRBV5-6 and TRBJ1-6, with TRBD1 as a possible D gene (6 bases). Germline V gene sequence: CDR1 SGHDT, CDR2 YYEEEE. Trimming left V 2 bases short and J 2 bases short, with 11 bases between. The CDR3 has 16 residues. CDR3 residues: CASSFSGATYNSPLHF. The CDR3 nucleotides are TGTGCCAGCAGCTTTTCGGGGGCCACCTATAATTCACCCCTCCACTTT.

This sequence joins TRBV9 and TRBJ2-2; no definite D call. CDR1 and CDR2 (germline): SGDLS, YYNGEE. Trimming pared 3 bases from V and 4 bases from J, leaving 10 bases between. The CDR3 is made up of 14 amino acids. The CDR3 spells CASSASRVTGELFF. The DNA of the CDR3 is TGTGCCAGCAGCGCCTCTCGAGTCACCGGGGAGCTGTTTTTT.

The chain employs TRBV11-2 and TRBJ2-7; D gene ambiguous. The CDR3 covers 13 residues. The germline CDR1 and CDR2 sequences are SGHAT and FQNNGV. V was trimmed by 1 base and J by 1 base, leaving 5 bases between them. In DNA form, the CDR3 reads TGTGCCAGCAGCTTAGCTGGGTCCTACGAGCAGTACTTC. Its translation: CASSLAGSYEQYF.

This clone was counted at least ten times. The chain carries TRBV5-1 and TRBJ2-7; TRBD2 might be the D (5 bases). The CDR3 spans 15 residues. Per germline, CDR1 SGHRS and CDR2 YFSETQ. Trimming took off 4 bases at V and 0 bases at J, with 14 bases between the two ends. The DNA for the CDR3 is TGCGCCAGCAGCCCGGATATTGGGAGCTCCTACGAGCAGTACTTC. Its translation is CASSPDIGSSYEQYF.

This sequence joins TRBV5-1 and TRBJ1-3, with D unclear. This CDR3 contains 13 residues. V gave up 4 bases and J gave up 2 bases, with 7 bases separating them. Per germline, CDR1 SGHRS and CDR2 YFSETQ. This CDR3 is CASSTVAGNTIYF. For the CDR3, the DNA is TGCGCCAGCAGCACCGTTGCTGGAAACACCATATATTTT.